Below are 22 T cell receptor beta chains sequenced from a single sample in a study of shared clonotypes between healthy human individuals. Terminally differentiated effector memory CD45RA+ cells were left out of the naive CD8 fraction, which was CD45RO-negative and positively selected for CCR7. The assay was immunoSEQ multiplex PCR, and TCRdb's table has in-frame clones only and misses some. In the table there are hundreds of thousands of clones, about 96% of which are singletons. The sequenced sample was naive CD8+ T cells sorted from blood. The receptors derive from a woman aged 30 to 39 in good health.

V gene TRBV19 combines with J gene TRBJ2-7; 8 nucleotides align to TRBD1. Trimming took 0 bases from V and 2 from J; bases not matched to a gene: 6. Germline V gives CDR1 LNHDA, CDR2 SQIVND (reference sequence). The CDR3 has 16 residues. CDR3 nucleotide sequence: TGTGCCAGTAGTATAGATCACAGGGGGTACGCCTACGAGCAGTACTTC. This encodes CASSIDHRGYAYEQYF.

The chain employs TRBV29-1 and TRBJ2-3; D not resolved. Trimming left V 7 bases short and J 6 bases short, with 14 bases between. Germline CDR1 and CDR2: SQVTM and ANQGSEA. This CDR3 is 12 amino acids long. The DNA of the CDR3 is TGCAGCGCGACCGTCGCAAAGGATACGCAGTATTTT. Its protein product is CSATVAKDTQYF.

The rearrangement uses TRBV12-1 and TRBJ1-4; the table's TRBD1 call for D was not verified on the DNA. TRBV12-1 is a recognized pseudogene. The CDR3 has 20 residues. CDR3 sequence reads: CASSSETGDDSLQTNEKLFF. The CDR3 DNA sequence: TGTGCCAGCAGCTCCGAAACAGGGGATGATTCGCTACAAACTAATGAAAAACTGTTTTTT.

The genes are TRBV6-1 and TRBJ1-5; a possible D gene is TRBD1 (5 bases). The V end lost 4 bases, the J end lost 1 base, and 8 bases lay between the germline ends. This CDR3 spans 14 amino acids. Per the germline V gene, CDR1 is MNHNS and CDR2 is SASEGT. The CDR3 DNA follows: TGTGCCAGCAGTGTATGGGGGAGCAATCAGCCCCAGCATTTT. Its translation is CASSVWGSNQPQHF.

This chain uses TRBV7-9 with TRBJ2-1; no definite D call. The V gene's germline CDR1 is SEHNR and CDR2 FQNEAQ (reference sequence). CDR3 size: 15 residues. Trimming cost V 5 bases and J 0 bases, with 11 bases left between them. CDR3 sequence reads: CASSEDGSSYNEQFF. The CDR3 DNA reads TGTGCCAGCAGCGAGGACGGAAGCTCCTACAATGAGCAGTTCTTC.

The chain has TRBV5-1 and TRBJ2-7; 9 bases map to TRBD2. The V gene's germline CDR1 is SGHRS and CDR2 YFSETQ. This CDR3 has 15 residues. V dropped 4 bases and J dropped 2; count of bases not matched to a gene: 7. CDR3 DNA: TGCGCCAGCAGCATCCGACTAGCGGAACCCTACGAGCAGTACTTC. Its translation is CASSIRLAEPYEQYF.

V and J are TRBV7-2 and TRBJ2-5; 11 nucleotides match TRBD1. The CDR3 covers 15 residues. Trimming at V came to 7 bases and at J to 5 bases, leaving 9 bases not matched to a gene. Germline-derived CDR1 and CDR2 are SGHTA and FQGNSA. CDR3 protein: CASIPWTGGEETQYF. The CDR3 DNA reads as TGTGCCAGCATCCCCTGGACAGGGGGCGAGGAGACCCAGTACTTC.

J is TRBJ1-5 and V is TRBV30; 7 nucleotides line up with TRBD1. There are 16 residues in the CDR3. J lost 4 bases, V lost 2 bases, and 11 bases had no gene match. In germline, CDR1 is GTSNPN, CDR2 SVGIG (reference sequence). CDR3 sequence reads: CAWSNPSGGGNQPQHF. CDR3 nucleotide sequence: TGTGCCTGGAGTAACCCCTCAGGGGGAGGTAATCAGCCCCAGCATTTT.

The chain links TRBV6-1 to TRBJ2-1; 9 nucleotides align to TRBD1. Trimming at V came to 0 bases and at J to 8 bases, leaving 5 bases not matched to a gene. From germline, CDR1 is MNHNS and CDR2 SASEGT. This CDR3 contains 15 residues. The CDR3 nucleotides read TGTGCCAGCAGTGAAGCGTGGGACAGGGTCCATGAGCAGTTCTTC. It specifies CASSEAWDRVHEQFF.

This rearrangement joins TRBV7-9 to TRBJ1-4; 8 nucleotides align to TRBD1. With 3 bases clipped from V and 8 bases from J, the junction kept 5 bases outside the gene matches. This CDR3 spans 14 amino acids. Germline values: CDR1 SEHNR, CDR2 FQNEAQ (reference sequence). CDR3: CASSFRTGHEKLFF. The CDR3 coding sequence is TGTGCCAGCAGCTTCCGGACAGGGCACGAAAAACTGTTTTTT.

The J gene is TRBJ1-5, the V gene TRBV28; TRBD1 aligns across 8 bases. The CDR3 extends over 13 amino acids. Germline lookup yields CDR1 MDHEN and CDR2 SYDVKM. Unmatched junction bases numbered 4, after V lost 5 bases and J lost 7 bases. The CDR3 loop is CASSRDRRQPQHF. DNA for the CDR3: TGTGCCAGCAGTAGGGACAGGCGACAGCCCCAGCATTTT.

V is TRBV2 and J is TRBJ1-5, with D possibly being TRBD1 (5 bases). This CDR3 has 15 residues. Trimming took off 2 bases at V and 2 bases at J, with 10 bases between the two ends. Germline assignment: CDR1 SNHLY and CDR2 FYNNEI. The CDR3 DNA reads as TGTGCCAGCAGTGAACCCAGGGTTGGCAATCAGCCCCAGCATTTT. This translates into CASSEPRVGNQPQHF.

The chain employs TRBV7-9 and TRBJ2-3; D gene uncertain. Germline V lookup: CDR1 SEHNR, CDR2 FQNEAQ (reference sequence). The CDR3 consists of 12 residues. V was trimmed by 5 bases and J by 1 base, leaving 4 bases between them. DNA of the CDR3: TGTGCCAGCAGCGCTGGCACAGATACGCAGTATTTT. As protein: CASSAGTDTQYF.

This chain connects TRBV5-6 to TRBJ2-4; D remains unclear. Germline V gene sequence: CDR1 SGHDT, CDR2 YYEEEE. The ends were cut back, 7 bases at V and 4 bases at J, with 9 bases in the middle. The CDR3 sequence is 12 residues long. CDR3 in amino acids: CASQSIKNIQYF. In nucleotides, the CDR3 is TGTGCCAGCCAGAGCATTAAAAACATTCAGTACTTC.

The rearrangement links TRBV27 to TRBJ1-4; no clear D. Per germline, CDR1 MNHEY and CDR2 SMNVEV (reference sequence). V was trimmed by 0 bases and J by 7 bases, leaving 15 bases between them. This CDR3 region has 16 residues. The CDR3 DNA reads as TGTGCCAGCAGTTTATCCTTGGGGTCCCGTGGTGAAAAACTGTTTTTT. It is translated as CASSLSLGSRGEKLFF.

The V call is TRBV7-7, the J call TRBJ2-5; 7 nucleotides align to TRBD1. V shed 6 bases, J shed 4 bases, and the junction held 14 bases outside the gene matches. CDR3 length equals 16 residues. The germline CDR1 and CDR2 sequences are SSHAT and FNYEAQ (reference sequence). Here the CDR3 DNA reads TGTGCCAGCAGTCAGGGGGAGCGCCCTAAGGGAGAGACCCAGTACTTC. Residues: CASSQGERPKGETQYF. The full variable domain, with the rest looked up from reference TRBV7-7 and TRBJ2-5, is GAGVSQSPRYKVTKRGQDVTLRCDPISSHATLYWYQQALGQGPEFLTYFNYEAQPDKSGLPSDRFSAERPEGSISTLTIQRTEQRDSAMYRCASSQGERPKGETQYFGPGTRLLVL.

Here the CDR3 reads CASSPSPPQVTYEQYF. The CDR3 nucleotides read TGTGCCAGCAGCCCAAGCCCCCCCCAGGTAACCTACGAGCAGTACTTC. The chain links TRBV13 to TRBJ2-7; D unresolved. V lost 5 bases and J lost 2, with 19 bases in between. This CDR3 comprises 16 residues. Germline CDR1 PRHDT, CDR2 FYEKMQ (reference sequence).

The CDR3 sequence is CASSPYVGSTDTQYF. The CDR3 bases are TGTGCCAGCAGCCCCTACGTGGGATCAACAGATACGCAGTATTTT. The gene calls are TRBV7-9 and TRBJ2-3, with D unresolved. CDR1 and CDR2 from the germline V gene are SEHNR and FQNEAQ (reference sequence). V gave up 5 bases and J gave up 3 bases, with 15 bases separating them. The CDR3 loop spans 15 amino acids.

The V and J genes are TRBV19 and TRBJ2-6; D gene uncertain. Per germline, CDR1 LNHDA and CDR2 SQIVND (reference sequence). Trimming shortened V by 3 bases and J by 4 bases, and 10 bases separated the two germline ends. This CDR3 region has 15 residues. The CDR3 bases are TGTGCCAGTAGTATGGCATCGGAAGGGGCCAACGTCCTGACTTTC. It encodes CASSMASEGANVLTF.

CDR3 loop: CASSSSRFGNTEAFF. In DNA form, the CDR3 reads TGTGCCAGCAGTTCCTCACGGTTTGGGAACACTGAAGCTTTCTTT. V and J are TRBV6-5 and TRBJ1-1; D remains ambiguous. The V and J ends lost 4 bases and 1 base respectively, with 13 bases between them. The CDR3 is 15 residues long. The germline CDR1 and CDR2 sequences are MNHEY and SVGAGI.

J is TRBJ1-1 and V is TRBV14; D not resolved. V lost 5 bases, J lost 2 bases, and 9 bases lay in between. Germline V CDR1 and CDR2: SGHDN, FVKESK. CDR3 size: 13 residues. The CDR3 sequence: CASSTIGNTEAFF. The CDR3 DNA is TGTGCCAGCAGCACCATAGGCAACACTGAAGCTTTCTTT.

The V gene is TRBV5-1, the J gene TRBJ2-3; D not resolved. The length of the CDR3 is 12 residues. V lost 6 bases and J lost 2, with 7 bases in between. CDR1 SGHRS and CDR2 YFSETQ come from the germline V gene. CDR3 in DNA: TGCGCCAGCACCTGGGACACAGATACGCAGTATTTT. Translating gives CASTWDTDTQYF.